A single sample is the source of the 19 T cell receptor beta chains below, sequenced in a study of radiotherapy plus CTLA-4 blockade in lung cancer. The table came from immunoSEQ multiplex PCR; TCRdb's copy has only in-frame clones and leaves some out. The table has 45,000 to 55,000 clones, about 72% seen once. The sequenced sample was peripheral blood, obtained from a patient treated with radiotherapy plus ipilimumab. Receptors were obtained from a human donor with non-small cell lung cancer who had stable disease on radiotherapy plus ipilimumab.

The V call is TRBV7-9, the J call TRBJ1-4, with D possibly TRBD1 on 5 matching bases. The V end lost 5 bases, the J end lost 5 bases, and 15 bases lay between the germline ends. Germline CDR1 reads SEHNR; CDR2 reads FQNEAQ (reference sequence). The CDR3 sequence is 15 residues long. In DNA form, the CDR3 reads TGTGCCAGCAGCACAGGCGGGATGATGAATGAAAAACTGTTTTTT. Translated, it gives CASSTGGMMNEKLFF.

This clone was seen once. V usage is TRBV28 and J usage is TRBJ1-5; the match to TRBD1 covers 7 bases. This CDR3 is 17 amino acids long. V lost 9 bases, J lost 7 bases, and 21 bases stayed unmatched. Germline V lookup: CDR1 MDHEN, CDR2 SYDVKM. In DNA, the CDR3 is TGTGCCAGTGGGGGGGACAGACTTGCCCCTAAAGGACAGCCCCAGCATTTT. It yields the protein CASGGDRLAPKGQPQHF.

CDR3 amino acids: CASSLGQVSSYEQYF. The CDR3 DNA reads as TGTGCCAGCAGCCTCGGACAGGTGAGCTCCTACGAGCAGTACTTC. This rearrangement joins TRBV7-2 to TRBJ2-7; 7 bases line up with TRBD1. Germline V gene sequence: CDR1 SGHTA, CDR2 FQGNSA. With V trimmed by 5 bases and J by 0 bases, 7 bases remained unmatched. The CDR3 consists of 15 residues. The whole variable domain, filled in from reference TRBV7-2 and TRBJ2-7, reads GAGVSQSPSNKVTEKGKDVELRCDPISGHTALYWYRQSLGQGLEFLIYFQGNSAPDKSGLPSDRFSAERTGGSVSTLTIQRTQQEDSAVYLCASSLGQVSSYEQYFGPGTRLTVT.

In DNA form, the CDR3 reads TGTGCCAGCGTCCAACAGGGGAGCCAAGGCGAAGCTTTCTTT. Its protein is CASVQQGSQGEAFF. This chain joins TRBV5-5 and TRBJ1-1; 7 bases agree with TRBD1. The CDR3 spans 14 residues. Germline values: CDR1 SGHKS, CDR2 YYEKEE (reference sequence). The J segment lost 8 bases and the V segment lost 7 bases, leaving 14 bases of the junction unmatched.

The rearrangement joins TRBV4-1 to TRBJ1-3; 8 positions match TRBD1. Germline lookup yields CDR1 MGHRA and CDR2 YSYEKL. The CDR3 contains 16 residues. V was clipped by 3 bases and J by 0 bases; unmatched bases: 4. This chain's CDR3 is CASSHPTGDSGNTIYF. In DNA form, the CDR3 reads TGCGCCAGCAGCCACCCGACAGGGGACTCTGGAAACACCATATATTTT.

V and J are TRBV19 and TRBJ1-1; D not resolved. The CDR3 spans 13 residues. Germline CDR1 and CDR2: LNHDA and SQIVND (reference sequence). With 7 bases removed from V and 5 bases from J, the gap between germline ends came to 14 bases. CDR3 DNA sequence: TGTGCCAGTACCGTACAGTCAAGTACTGAAGCTTTCTTT. Protein sequence: CASTVQSSTEAFF. The full variable domain, its missing parts supplied by reference TRBV19 and TRBJ1-1, is DGGITQSPKYLFRKEGQNVTLSCEQNLNHDAMYWYRQDPGQGLRLIYYSQIVNDFQKGDIAEGYSVSREKKESFPLTVTSAQKNPTAFYLCASTVQSSTEAFFGQGTRLTVV.

The V gene is TRBV19, the J gene TRBJ1-5, with 10 nucleotides matching TRBD1. The trim removed 4 bases at V and 2 bases at J, leaving 2 bases unmatched. The CDR3 is 15 amino acids. Germline-derived CDR1 and CDR2 are LNHDA and SQIVND (reference sequence). CDR3 loop: CASSRQGARNQPQHF. CDR3 DNA sequence: TGTGCCAGTAGTAGACAGGGGGCCCGCAATCAGCCCCAGCATTTT.

The J gene is TRBJ2-6, the V gene TRBV19, with TRBD1 identical over 9 bases. Germline V gives CDR1 LNHDA, CDR2 SQIVND (reference sequence). This CDR3 spans 21 amino acids. The trim removed 2 bases at V and 1 base at J, leaving 15 bases unmatched. CDR3 protein: CASSIMAGQGYGPSGANVLTF. CDR3 nucleotides: TGTGCCAGTAGTATAATGGCGGGACAGGGATATGGGCCATCTGGGGCCAACGTCCTGACTTTC.

The rearrangement uses TRBV18 and TRBJ1-2, with D tentatively TRBD1 (5 bases). V was cut by 1 base and J by 6 bases, with 18 bases left in between. Germline V gene lookup returns CDR1 KGHSH and CDR2 LQKENI. The CDR3 consists of 16 residues. CDR3 loop: CASSPRGYADRHGYTF. The CDR3 nucleotides are TGTGCCAGCTCACCACGGGGATATGCAGACAGACATGGCTACACCTTC.

This chain joins TRBV7-8 and TRBJ1-1, with TRBD1 as a possible D gene (6 bases). CDR1 is SGHVS and CDR2 is FQNEAQ in the germline V gene. This CDR3 is 13 amino acids long. Trimming pared 3 bases from V and 4 bases from J, leaving 9 bases between. DNA for the CDR3: TGTGCCAGCAGCTTTACAGGGCTCACTGAAGCTTTCTTT. This sequence encodes CASSFTGLTEAFF. The full variable domain, completed using reference TRBV7-8 and TRBJ1-1, is GAGVSQSPRYKVAKRGQDVALRCDPISGHVSLFWYQQALGQGPEFLTYFQNEAQLDKSGLPSDRFFAERPEGSVSTLKIQRTQQEDSAVYLCASSFTGLTEAFFGQGTRLTVV.

The gene calls are TRBV19 and TRBJ1-1; weak D call: TRBD1 (5 bases). CDR1 is LNHDA, CDR2 SQIVND, per germline (reference sequence). V was clipped by 2 bases and J by 5 bases, with 12 bases between them. This CDR3 has 14 amino acids. The CDR3 sequence: CASSISGRGTEAFF. DNA of the CDR3: TGTGCCAGTAGTATATCAGGGAGGGGAACTGAAGCTTTCTTT. The full variable domain, with the rest looked up from reference TRBV19 and TRBJ1-1, is DGGITQSPKYLFRKEGQNVTLSCEQNLNHDAMYWYRQDPGQGLRLIYYSQIVNDFQKGDIAEGYSVSREKKESFPLTVTSAQKNPTAFYLCASSISGRGTEAFFGQGTRLTVV.

V usage is TRBV18 and J usage is TRBJ1-1; D gene uncertain. The CDR3 sequence is 12 residues long. Germline CDR1 and CDR2: KGHSH and LQKENI. Trimming removed 3 bases at V and 11 bases at J, with 13 bases between. The CDR3 spells CASSPGPSGAFF. The CDR3 coding sequence is TGTGCCAGCTCACCCGGACCTTCGGGGGCTTTCTTT. Supplemented by reference TRBV18 and TRBJ1-1, the full variable domain reads NAGVMQNPRHLVRRRGQEARLRCSPMKGHSHVYWYRQLPEEGLKFMVYLQKENIIDESGMPKERFSAEFPKEGPSILRIQQVVRGDSAAYFCASSPGPSGAFFGQGTRLTVV.

The rearrangement uses TRBV23-1 and TRBJ2-5; D is perhaps TRBD1 or TRBD2 (5 bases each). TRBV23-1 is given ORF status, its function remaining uncertain. This CDR3 has 13 residues. V gave up 6 bases and J gave up 5 bases, with 13 bases separating them. Written as DNA, the CDR3 is TGCGCCAGCAGCGGGGAGAGGGGCGAGACCCAGTACTTC. Translation gives CASSGERGETQYF.

The chain carries TRBV28 and TRBJ1-3, with D unresolved. V was cut by 7 bases and J by 4 bases, with 14 bases left in between. The CDR3 runs 14 residues. CDR1 and CDR2 (germline): MDHEN, SYDVKM. CDR3 coding DNA: TGTGCCAGCATAGAGTCGGGTACAGGAAACACCATATATTTT. Translated: CASIESGTGNTIYF.

This chain links TRBV30 with TRBJ1-1; 9 positions match TRBD1. The CDR3 length is 13 residues. Trimming at V came to 3 bases and at J to 4 bases, leaving 3 bases not matched to a gene. Germline-derived CDR1 and CDR2 are GTSNPN and SVGIG (reference sequence). The CDR3 DNA sequence: TGTGCCTGGAGAGGGACAGGGTCCACTGAAGCTTTCTTT. As protein: CAWRGTGSTEAFF. Filled out from reference TRBV30 and TRBJ1-1, the complete variable domain reads SQTIHQWPATLVQPVGSPLSLECTVEGTSNPNLYWYRQAAGRGLQLLFYSVGIGQISSEVPQNLSASRPQDRQFILSSKKLLLSDSGFYLCAWRGTGSTEAFFGQGTRLTVV.

The J gene is TRBJ2-1, the V gene TRBV29-1; D gene uncertain. CDR1 and CDR2 from the germline V gene are SQVTM and ANQGSEA. The germline V and J ends were trimmed by 4 bases and 5 bases, with 6 bases remaining between them. The CDR3 covers 11 residues. In nucleotides, the CDR3 is TGCAGCGTTGCACGGGACAATGAGCAGTTCTTC. The encoded protein is CSVARDNEQFF.

The rearrangement uses TRBV11-3 and TRBJ2-7, with D perhaps being TRBD1 or TRBD2 (5 bases each). The CDR3 consists of 14 residues. V was cut by 1 base and J by 6 bases, with 13 bases left in between. Germline assignment: CDR1 SGHNT and CDR2 YENEEA. The CDR3: CASSLGGRWIEQYV. The CDR3 DNA reads as TGTGCCAGCAGCTTAGGGGGACGGTGGATCGAGCAGTACGTC.

The genes are TRBV5-1 and TRBJ2-3, with 9 bases fitting TRBD1. The V segment lost 1 base and the J segment 3 bases; nucleotides outside the gene matches: 6. Germline CDR1 reads SGHRS; CDR2 reads YFSETQ. The CDR3 spans 16 residues. The CDR3 is CASSLSGQGGTDTQYF. The CDR3 region has the DNA TGCGCCAGCAGCTTGTCGGGACAGGGTGGAACAGATACGCAGTATTTT.

The chain uses TRBV19 and TRBJ1-2; 8 bases are shared with TRBD1. Germline V lookup: CDR1 LNHDA, CDR2 SQIVND (reference sequence). The CDR3 has 14 residues. The trim removed 9 bases at V and 5 bases at J, leaving 11 bases unmatched. CDR3: CASVDRGAVYGYTF. CDR3 DNA: TGTGCCAGCGTTGACAGGGGCGCAGTTTATGGCTACACCTTC.